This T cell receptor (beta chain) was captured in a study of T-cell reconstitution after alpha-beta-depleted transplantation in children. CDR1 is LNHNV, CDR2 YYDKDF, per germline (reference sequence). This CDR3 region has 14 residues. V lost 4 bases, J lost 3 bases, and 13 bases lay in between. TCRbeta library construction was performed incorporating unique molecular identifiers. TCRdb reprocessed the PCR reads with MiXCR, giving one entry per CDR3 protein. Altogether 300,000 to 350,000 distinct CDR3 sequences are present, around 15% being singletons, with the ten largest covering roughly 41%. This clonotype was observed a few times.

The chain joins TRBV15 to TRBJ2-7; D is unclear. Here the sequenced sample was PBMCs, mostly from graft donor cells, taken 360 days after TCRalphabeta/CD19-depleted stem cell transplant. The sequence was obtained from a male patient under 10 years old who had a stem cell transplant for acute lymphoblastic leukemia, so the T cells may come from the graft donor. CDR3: CATSKDPWGYEQYF. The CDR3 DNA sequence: TGTGCCACCAGCAAAGATCCCTGGGGCTACGAGCAGTACTTC.